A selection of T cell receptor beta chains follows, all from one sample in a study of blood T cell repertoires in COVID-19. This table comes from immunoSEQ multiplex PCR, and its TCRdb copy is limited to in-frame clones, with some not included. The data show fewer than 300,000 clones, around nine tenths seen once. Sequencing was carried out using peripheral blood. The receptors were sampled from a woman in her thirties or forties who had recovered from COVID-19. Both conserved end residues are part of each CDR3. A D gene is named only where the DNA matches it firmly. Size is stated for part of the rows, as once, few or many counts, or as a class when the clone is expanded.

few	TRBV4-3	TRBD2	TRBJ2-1	CASSQPGTSGEQFF	TGCGCCAGCAGCCAGCCCGGGACTAGCGGGGAACAGTTCTTC
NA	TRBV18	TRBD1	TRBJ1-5	CASSPRQGWHQPQHF	TGTGCCAGCTCACCGCGACAGGGGTGGCATCAGCCCCAGCATTTT
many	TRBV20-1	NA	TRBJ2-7	CSASRGSYEQYF	TGCAGTGCTAGTCGGGGCTCCTACGAGCAGTACTTC
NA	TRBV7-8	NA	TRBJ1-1	CASSLGGWREAEAFF	TGTGCCAGCAGCTTAGGGGGTTGGAGGGAGGCTGAAGCTTTCTTT
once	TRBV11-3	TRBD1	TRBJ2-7	CASSPRDRPPYEQYF	TGTGCCAGCAGCCCCCGGGACAGACCCCCCTACGAGCAGTACTTC
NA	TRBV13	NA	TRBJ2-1	CASSARGEQFF	TGTGCCAGCAGCGCCCGAGGGGAGCAGTTCTTC
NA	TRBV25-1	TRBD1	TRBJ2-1	CASITPDRRSYNEQFF	TGTGCCAGCATTACTCCGGACAGGAGGTCCTACAATGAGCAGTTCTTC
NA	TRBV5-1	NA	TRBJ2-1	CASTPVGGEQFF	TGCGCCAGCACCCCGGTGGGAGGCGAGCAGTTCTTC
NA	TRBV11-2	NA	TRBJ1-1	CASSFRGTNTEAFF	TGTGCCAGCAGCTTCCGCGGGACCAACACTGAAGCTTTCTTT
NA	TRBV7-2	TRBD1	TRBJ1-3	CASSLGQPYSGNTIYF	TGTGCCAGCAGCCTGGGACAGCCTTACTCTGGAAACACCATATATTTT
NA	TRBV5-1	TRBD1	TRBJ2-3	CASSPPQGAADTQYF	TGCGCCAGCAGCCCCCCGCAGGGGGCGGCAGATACGCAGTATTTT
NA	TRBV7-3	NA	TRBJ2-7	CASSPTSAGYEQYF	TGTGCCAGCAGCCCCACCAGCGCCGGCTACGAGCAGTACTTC
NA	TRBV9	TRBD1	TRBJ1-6	CASRETGELDNSPLHF	TGTGCCAGCAGGGAGACAGGGGAACTCGATAATTCACCCCTCCACTTT
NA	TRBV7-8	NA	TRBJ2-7	CASSLPDRGPEQYF	TGTGCCAGCAGCTTACCGGATAGGGGCCCCGAGCAGTACTTC
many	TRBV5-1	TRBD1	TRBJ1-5	CASSPTGGEGPQHF	TGCGCCAGCAGCCCAACAGGGGGCGAGGGGCCCCAGCATTTT
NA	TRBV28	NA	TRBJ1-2	CASTVPTHGYTF	TGTGCCAGCACGGTACCTACTCATGGCTACACCTTC
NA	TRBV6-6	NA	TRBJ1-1	CASSFGNTEAFF	TGTGCCAGCAGTTTCGGGAACACTGAAGCTTTCTTT
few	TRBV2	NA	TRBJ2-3	CASRWGPTDTQYF	TGTGCCAGCAGGTGGGGGCCCACAGATACGCAGTATTTT
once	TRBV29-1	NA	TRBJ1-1	CSVGGGRWGTEAFF	TGCAGCGTTGGGGGGGGCCGATGGGGCACTGAAGCTTTCTTT
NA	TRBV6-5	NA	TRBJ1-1	CASSLMGGATDTEAFF	TGTGCCAGCAGTTTGATGGGGGGGGCGACGGACACTGAAGCTTTCTTT
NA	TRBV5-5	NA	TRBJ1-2	CASSLRDGYTF	TGTGCCAGCAGTCTACGCGATGGCTACACCTTC
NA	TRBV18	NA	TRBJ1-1	CASSPRWGGVSTEAFF	TGTGCCAGCTCACCACGGTGGGGCGGGGTCAGCACTGAAGCTTTCTTT
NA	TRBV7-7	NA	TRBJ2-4	CASTNRELAKNIQYF	TGTGCTAGCACCAACAGGGAGCTAGCCAAAAACATTCAGTACTTC
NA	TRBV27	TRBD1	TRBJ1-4	CASSLSGRGAGKLFF	TGTGCCAGCAGTTTGTCGGGCAGGGGGGCAGGAAAACTGTTTTTT
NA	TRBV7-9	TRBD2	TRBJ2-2	CANDPLGGGRTGELFF	TGTGCCAACGACCCCCTGGGGGGAGGGCGGACCGGGGAGCTGTTTTTT
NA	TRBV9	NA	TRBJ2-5	CASSLFLARREGQETQYF	TGTGCCAGCAGCTTATTCCTAGCGCGGCGAGAGGGGCAAGAGACCCAGTACTTC
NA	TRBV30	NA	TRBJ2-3	CAWSSGQPPRGTDTQYF	TGTGCCTGGAGTTCCGGACAGCCCCCAAGGGGGACAGATACGCAGTATTTT
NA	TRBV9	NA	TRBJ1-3	CASSDGAGAGNTIYF	TGTGCCAGCAGCGACGGGGCAGGGGCTGGAAACACCATATATTTT
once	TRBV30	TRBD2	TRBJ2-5	CAWSRDYRETQYF	TGTGCCTGGAGTCGGGACTACCGAGAGACCCAGTACTTC
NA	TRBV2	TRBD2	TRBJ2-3	CASGTGGRDTDTQYF	TGTGCCAGCGGGACGGGAGGGAGGGACACAGATACGCAGTATTTT
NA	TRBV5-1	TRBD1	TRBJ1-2	CASSFGQGALNYGYTF	TGCGCCAGCAGCTTTGGACAGGGGGCGCTTAACTATGGCTACACCTTC
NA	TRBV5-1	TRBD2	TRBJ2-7	CASSPRTSGAYEQYF	TGCGCCAGCAGCCCCAGGACTAGCGGCGCCTACGAGCAGTACTTC
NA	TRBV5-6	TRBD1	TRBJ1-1	CASSFPQGGTEAFF	TGTGCCAGCAGCTTTCCCCAGGGGGGCACTGAAGCTTTCTTT
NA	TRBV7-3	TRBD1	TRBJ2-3	CASSPRTGGGTDTQYF	TGTGCCAGCAGCCCTCGGACAGGGGGGGGCACAGATACGCAGTATTTT
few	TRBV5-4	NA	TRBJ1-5	CASGAGANQPQHF	TGTGCCAGCGGGGCAGGGGCCAATCAGCCCCAGCATTTT
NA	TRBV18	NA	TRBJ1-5	CASSFGRREYQPQHF	TGTGCCAGCTCTTTTGGCCGTCGGGAATATCAGCCCCAGCATTTT
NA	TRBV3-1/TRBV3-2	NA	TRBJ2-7	CASSQGRGYEQYF	TGTGCCAGCAGCCAAGGTAGGGGCTACGAGCAGTACTTC
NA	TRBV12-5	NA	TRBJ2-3	CASGRGLADTQYF	TGTGCTAGTGGCCGCGGGTTGGCAGATACGCAGTATTTT
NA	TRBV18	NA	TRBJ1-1	CASLYASEAFF	TGTGCCAGCCTATATGCCTCTGAAGCTTTCTTT
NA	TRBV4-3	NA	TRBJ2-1	CASSQEPTPYNEQFF	TGCGCCAGCAGCCAAGAGCCCACACCCTACAATGAGCAGTTCTTC
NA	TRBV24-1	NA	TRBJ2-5	CATGGSQETQYF	TGTGCCACCGGGGGCAGCCAAGAGACCCAGTACTTC
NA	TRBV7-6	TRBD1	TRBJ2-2	CASSPGQGARAGELFF	TGTGCCAGCAGCCCAGGACAGGGGGCGCGGGCCGGGGAGCTGTTTTTT
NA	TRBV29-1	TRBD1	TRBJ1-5	CSVPSNLGTGNQPQHF	TGCAGCGTTCCCTCGAACCTCGGGACAGGCAATCAGCCCCAGCATTTT
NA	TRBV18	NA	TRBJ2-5	CASSPGGGSQETQYF	TGTGCCAGCTCACCAGGTGGCGGGTCCCAAGAGACCCAGTACTTC
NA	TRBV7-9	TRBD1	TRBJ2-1	CASSGQGNEQFF	TGTGCCAGCAGCGGACAGGGGAATGAGCAGTTCTTC
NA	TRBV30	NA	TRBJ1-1	CAWLSAGPVTEAFF	TGTGCCTGGCTGAGTGCGGGGCCAGTTACTGAAGCTTTCTTT
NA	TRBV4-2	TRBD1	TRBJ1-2	CASSPGWTGHGKHGYTF	TGTGCCAGCAGCCCAGGTTGGACAGGGCACGGAAAGCATGGCTACACCTTC
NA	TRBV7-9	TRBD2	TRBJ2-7	CASSSPRGASYEQYF	TGTGCCAGCAGCTCCCCGCGGGGGGCCAGCTACGAGCAGTACTTC
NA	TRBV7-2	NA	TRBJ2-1	CASSLWTDLYNEQFF	TGTGCCAGCAGCTTGTGGACAGATTTATACAATGAGCAGTTCTTC
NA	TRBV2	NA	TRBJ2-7	CASSESGVFQEQYF	TGTGCCAGCAGTGAGTCCGGGGTCTTTCAAGAGCAGTACTTC
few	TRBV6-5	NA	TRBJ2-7	CASSYFRGGGTYEQYF	TGTGCCAGCAGTTACTTCAGGGGCGGTGGAACCTACGAGCAGTACTTC
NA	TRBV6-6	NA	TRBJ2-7	CASSPTPTYEQYF	TGTGCCAGCAGCCCGACACCCACCTACGAGCAGTACTTC
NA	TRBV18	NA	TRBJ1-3	CASSPGSPRGNTIYF	TGTGCCAGCTCACCAGGGTCCCCGAGGGGAAACACCATATATTTT
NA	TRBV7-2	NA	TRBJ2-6	CASSPGGRHSGANVLTF	TGTGCCAGCAGCCCGGGGGGCAGACACTCTGGGGCCAACGTCCTGACTTTC